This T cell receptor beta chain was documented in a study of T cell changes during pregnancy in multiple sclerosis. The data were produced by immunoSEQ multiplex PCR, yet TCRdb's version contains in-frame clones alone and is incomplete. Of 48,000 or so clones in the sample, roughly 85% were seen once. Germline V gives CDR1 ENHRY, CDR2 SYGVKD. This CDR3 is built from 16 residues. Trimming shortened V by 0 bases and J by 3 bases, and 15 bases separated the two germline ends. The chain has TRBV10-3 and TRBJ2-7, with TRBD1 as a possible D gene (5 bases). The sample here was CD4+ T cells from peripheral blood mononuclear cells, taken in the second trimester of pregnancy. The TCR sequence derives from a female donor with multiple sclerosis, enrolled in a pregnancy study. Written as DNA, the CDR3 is TGTGCCATCAGTGAGTCAGTCGGCAGGGTGGGCTACGAGCAGTACTTC. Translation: CAISESVGRVGYEQYF.